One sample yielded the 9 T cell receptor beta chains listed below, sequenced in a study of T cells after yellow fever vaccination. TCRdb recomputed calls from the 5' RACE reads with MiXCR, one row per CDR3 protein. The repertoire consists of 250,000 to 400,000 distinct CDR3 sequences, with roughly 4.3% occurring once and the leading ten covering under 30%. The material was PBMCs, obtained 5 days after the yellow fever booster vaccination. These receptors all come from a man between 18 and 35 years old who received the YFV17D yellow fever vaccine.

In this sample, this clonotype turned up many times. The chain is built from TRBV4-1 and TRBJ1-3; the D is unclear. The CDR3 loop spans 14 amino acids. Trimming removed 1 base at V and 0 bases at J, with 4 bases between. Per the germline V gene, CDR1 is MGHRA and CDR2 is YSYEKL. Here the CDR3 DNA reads TGCGCCAGCAGCCAAGTGGGCTCTGGAAACACCATATATTTT. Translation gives CASSQVGSGNTIYF.

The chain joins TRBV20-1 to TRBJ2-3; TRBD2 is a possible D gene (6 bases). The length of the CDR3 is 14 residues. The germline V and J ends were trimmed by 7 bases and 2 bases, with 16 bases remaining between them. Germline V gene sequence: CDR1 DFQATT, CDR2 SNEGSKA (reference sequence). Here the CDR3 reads CSGGSGVTTDTQYF. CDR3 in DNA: TGCAGTGGTGGTAGCGGTGTTACCACAGATACGCAGTATTTT.

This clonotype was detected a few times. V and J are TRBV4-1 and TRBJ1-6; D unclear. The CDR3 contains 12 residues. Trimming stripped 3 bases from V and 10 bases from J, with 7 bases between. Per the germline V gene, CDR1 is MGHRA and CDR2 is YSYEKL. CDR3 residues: CASSQGKSPLHF. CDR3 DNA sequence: TGCGCCAGCAGCCAGGGAAAATCACCCCTCCACTTT.

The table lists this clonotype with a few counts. For the CDR3, the DNA is TGTGCCAGCAGCCAAGATGAAGCTAGCGGCCTCAATGAGCAGTTCTTC. It translates to CASSQDEASGLNEQFF. The chain recombines TRBV4-2 with TRBJ2-1; TRBD2 matches 7 bases. V was pared by 0 bases and J by 6 bases, with 8 bases of the junction left unmatched. CDR1 LGHNA and CDR2 YNFKEQ come from the germline V gene. CDR3 size: 16 residues.

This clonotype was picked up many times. This CDR3 is CASSLYLAGLEQYF. The CDR3 DNA follows: TGTGCCAGCAGCTTATACCTAGCGGGACTCGAGCAGTACTTC. V and J are TRBV7-9 and TRBJ2-7; 9 bases line up with TRBD2. There are 14 residues in the CDR3. In germline, CDR1 is SEHNR, CDR2 FQNEAQ (reference sequence). Trimming took 2 bases from V and 6 from J; bases not matched to a gene: 5.

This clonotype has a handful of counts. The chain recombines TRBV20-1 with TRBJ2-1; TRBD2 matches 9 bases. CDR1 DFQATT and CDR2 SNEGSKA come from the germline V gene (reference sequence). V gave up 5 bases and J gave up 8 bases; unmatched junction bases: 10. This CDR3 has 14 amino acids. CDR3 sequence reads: CSAPNSGGFYEQFF. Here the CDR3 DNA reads TGCAGTGCTCCAAACAGCGGGGGGTTCTATGAGCAGTTCTTC.

CDR3 residues: CASSLPLRAEQDPTDTQYF. As DNA, the CDR3 is TGTGCCAGCAGCTTACCCCTACGGGCGGAACAAGACCCCACAGATACGCAGTATTTT. This chain joins TRBV7-2 and TRBJ2-3, with D hard to call. The CDR3 length is 19 residues. The germline V gene encodes CDR1 SGHTA and CDR2 FQGNSA. Trimming took off 2 bases at V and 2 bases at J, with 23 bases between the two ends.

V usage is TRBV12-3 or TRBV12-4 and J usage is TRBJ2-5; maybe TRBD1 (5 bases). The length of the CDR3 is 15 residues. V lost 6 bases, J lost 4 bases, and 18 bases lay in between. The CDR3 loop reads CASREQVLTGETQYF. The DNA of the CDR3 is TGTGCCAGCAGGGAACAGGTTCTAACCGGAGAGACCCAGTACTTC.

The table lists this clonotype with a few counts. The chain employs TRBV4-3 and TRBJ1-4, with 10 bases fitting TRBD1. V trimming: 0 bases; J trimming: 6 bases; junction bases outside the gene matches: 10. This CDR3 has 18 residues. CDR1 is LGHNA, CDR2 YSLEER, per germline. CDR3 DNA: TGCGCCAGCAGCCAAGAAGGACCGGGACAGGGGAATGATGAAAAACTGTTTTTT. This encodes CASSQEGPGQGNDEKLFF.